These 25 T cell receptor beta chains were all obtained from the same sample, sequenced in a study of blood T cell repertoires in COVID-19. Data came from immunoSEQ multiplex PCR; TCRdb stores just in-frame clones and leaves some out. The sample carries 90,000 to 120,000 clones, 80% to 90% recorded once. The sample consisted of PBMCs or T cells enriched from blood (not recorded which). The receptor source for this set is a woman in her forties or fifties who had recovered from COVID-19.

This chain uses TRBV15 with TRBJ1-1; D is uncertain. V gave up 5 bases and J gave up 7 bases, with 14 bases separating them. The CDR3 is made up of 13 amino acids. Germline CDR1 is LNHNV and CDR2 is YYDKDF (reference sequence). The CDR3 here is CATSEPRPGEAFF. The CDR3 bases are TGTGCCACCAGCGAACCCCGCCCAGGTGAAGCTTTCTTT.

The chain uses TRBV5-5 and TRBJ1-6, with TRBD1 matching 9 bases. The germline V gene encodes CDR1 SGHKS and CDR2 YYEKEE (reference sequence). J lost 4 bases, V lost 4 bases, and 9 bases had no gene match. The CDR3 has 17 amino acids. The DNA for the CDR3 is TGTGCCAGCAGCGTATTCGGACAGGGGATATATAATTCACCCCTCCACTTT. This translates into CASSVFGQGIYNSPLHF.

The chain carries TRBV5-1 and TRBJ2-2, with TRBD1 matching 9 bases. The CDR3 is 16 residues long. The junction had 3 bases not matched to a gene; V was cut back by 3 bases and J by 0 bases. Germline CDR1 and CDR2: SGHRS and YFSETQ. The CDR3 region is CASSWDRASNTGELFF. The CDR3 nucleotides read TGCGCCAGCAGCTGGGACAGGGCTTCGAACACCGGGGAGCTGTTTTTT.

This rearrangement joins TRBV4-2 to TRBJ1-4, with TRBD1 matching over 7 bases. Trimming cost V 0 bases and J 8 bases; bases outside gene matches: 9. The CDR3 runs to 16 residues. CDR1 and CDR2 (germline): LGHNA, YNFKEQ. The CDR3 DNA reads TGTGCCAGCAGCCAAGACGGGGCAGGGGGTGGCGAAAAACTGTTTTTT. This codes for CASSQDGAGGGEKLFF.

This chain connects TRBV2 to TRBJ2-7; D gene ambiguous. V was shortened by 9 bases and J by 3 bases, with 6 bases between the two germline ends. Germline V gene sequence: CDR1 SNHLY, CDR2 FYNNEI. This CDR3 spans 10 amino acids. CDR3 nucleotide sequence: TGTGCCAGTCGTATCTACGAGCAGTACTTC. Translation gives CASRIYEQYF.

This CDR3 reads CASSLELGSGTQYF. CDR3 nucleotides: TGTGCCAGCAGCTTAGAACTAGGCAGCGGGACCCAGTACTTC. The J gene is TRBJ2-5, the V gene TRBV11-2; D is possibly TRBD2 (5 bases). This CDR3 is built from 14 residues. The V end lost 0 bases, the J end lost 7 bases, and 12 bases lay between the germline ends. CDR1 SGHAT and CDR2 FQNNGV come from the germline V gene.

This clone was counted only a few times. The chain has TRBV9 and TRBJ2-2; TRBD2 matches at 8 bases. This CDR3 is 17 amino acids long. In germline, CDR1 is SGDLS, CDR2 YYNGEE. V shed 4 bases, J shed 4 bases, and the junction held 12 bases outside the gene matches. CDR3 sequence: CASSPASSGSGTGELFF. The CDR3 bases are TGTGCCAGCAGCCCTGCCTCAAGCGGGAGTGGCACCGGGGAGCTGTTTTTT. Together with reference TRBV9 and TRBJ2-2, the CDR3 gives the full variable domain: DSGVTQTPKHLITATGQRVTLRCSPRSGDLSVYWYQQSLDQGLQFLIQYYNGEERAKGNILERFSAQQFPDLHSELNLSSLELGDSALYFCASSPASSGSGTGELFFGEGSRLTVL.

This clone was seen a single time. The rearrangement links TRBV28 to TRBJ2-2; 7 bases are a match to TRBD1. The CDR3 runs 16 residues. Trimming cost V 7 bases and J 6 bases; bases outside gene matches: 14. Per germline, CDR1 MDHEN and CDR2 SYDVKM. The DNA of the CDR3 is TGTGCCAGCACCACCGTCACCCCAGGGGGTCCCGGGGAGCTGTTTTTT. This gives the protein CASTTVTPGGPGELFF.

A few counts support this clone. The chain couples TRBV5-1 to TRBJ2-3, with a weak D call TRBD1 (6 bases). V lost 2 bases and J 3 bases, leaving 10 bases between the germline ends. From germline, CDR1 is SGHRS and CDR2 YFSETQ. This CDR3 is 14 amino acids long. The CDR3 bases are TGCGCCAGCAGCTTTCAGGGGCGGACAGATACGCAGTATTTT. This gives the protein CASSFQGRTDTQYF.

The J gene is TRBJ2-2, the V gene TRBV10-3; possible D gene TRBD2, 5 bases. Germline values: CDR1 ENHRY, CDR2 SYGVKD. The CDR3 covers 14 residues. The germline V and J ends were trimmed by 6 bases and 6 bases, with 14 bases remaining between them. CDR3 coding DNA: TGTGCCATCAGCGGTAGTGAGGGCGCCGGGGAGCTGTTTTTT. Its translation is CAISGSEGAGELFF.

Written as DNA, the CDR3 is TGCGCCAGCAGCTTGGCGGAGGGGGGGCGCAGGAATTCACCCCTCCACTTT. Encoded protein: CASSLAEGGRRNSPLHF. This chain connects TRBV5-1 to TRBJ1-6, with D possibly matching TRBD1 (6 bases). Trimming pared 0 bases from V and 7 bases from J, leaving 17 bases between. CDR3 length equals 17 residues. Germline CDR1 and CDR2: SGHRS and YFSETQ. Looking up the rest from reference TRBV5-1 and TRBJ1-6 gives the full variable domain: KAGVTQTPRYLIKTRGQQVTLSCSPISGHRSVSWYQQTPGQGLQFLFEYFSETQRNKGNFPGRFSGRQFSNSRSEMNVSTLELGDSALYLCASSLAEGGRRNSPLHFGNGTRLTVT.

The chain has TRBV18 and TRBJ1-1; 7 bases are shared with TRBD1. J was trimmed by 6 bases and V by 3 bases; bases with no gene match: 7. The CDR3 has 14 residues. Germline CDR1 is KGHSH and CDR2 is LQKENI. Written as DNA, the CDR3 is TGTGCCAGCTCACCCCAGGGGGATGTTGCTGAAGCTTTCTTT. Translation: CASSPQGDVAEAFF.

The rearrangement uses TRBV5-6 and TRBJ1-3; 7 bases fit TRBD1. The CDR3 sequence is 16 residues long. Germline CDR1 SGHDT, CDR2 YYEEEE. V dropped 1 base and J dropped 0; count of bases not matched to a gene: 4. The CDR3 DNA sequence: TGTGCCAGCAGCTTGTTTGACAGGGTCTCTGGAAACACCATATATTTT. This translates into CASSLFDRVSGNTIYF.

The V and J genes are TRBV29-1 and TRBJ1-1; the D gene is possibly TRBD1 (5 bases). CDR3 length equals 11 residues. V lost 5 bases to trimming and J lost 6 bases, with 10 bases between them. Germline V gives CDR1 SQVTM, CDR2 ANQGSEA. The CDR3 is CSVQGAPEAFF. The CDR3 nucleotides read TGCAGCGTTCAGGGTGCCCCTGAAGCTTTCTTT.

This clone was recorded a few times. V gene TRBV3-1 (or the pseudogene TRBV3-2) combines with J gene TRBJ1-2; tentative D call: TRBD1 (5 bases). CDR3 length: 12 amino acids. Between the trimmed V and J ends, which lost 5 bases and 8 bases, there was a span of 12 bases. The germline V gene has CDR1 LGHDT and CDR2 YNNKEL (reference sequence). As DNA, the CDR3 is TGTGCCAGCAGCTCAGGGTTTTTCGGCTACACCTTC. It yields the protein CASSSGFFGYTF.

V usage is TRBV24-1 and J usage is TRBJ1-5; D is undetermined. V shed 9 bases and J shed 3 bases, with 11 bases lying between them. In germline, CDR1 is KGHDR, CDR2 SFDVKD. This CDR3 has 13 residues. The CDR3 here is CATAVGLNQPQHF. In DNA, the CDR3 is TGTGCCACCGCGGTTGGCCTCAATCAGCCCCAGCATTTT.

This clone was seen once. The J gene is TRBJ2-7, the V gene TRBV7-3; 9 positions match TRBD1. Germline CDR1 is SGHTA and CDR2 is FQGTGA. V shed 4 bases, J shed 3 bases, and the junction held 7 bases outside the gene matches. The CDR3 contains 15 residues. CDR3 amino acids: CASSSNPGQGYEQYF. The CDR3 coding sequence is TGTGCCAGCAGCTCTAACCCGGGACAGGGCTACGAGCAGTACTTC.

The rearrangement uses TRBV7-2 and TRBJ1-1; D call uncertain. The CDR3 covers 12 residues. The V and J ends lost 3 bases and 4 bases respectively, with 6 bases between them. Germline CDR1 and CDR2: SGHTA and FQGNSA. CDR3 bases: TGTGCCAGCAGCTTCGGACTCACTGAAGCTTTCTTT. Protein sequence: CASSFGLTEAFF.

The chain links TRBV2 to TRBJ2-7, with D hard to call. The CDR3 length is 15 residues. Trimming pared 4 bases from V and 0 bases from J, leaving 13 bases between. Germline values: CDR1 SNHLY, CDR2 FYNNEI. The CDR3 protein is CASSVVERSSYEQYF. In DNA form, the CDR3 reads TGTGCCAGCAGTGTGGTTGAGCGTTCCTCCTACGAGCAGTACTTC.

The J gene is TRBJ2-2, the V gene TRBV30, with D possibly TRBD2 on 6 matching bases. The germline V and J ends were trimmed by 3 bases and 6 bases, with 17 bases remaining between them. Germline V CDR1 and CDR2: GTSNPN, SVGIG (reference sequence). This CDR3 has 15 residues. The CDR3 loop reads CAWSPRDSFAGELFF. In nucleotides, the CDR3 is TGTGCCTGGAGCCCCAGGGACTCCTTCGCCGGGGAGCTGTTTTTT.

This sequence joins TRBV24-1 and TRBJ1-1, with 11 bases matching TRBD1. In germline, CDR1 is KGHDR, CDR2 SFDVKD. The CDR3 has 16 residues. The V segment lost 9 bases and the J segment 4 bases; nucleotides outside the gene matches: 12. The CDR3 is CATPKMDRGRFTEAFF. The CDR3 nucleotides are TGTGCCACCCCAAAAATGGACAGGGGGCGATTCACTGAAGCTTTCTTT.

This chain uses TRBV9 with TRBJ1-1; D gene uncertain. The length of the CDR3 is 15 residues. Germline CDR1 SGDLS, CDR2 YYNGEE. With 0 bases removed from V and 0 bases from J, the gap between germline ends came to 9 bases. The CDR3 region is CASSVVPELNTEAFF. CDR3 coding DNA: TGTGCCAGCAGCGTAGTACCGGAGTTGAACACTGAAGCTTTCTTT.

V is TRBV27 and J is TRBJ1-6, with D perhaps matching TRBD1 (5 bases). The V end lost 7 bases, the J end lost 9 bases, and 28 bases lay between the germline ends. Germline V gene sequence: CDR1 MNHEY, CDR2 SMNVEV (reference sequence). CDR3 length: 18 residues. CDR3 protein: CASTPTLRRGGLASPLHF. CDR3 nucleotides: TGTGCCAGCACTCCTACCTTGCGGAGGGGAGGTTTGGCTTCACCCCTCCACTTT.

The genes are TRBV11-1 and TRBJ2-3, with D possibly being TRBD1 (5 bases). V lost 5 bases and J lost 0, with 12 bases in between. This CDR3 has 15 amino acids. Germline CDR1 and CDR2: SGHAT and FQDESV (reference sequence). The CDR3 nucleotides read TGTGCCAGCAGCCAGGGCGACGCTAGCACAGATACGCAGTATTTT. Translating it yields CASSQGDASTDTQYF.

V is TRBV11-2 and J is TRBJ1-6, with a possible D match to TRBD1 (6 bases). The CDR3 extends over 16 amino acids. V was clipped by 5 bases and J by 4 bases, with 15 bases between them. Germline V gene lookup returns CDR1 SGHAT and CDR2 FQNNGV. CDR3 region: CASSPAGTPYNSPLHF. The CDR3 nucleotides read TGTGCCAGCAGCCCAGCCGGGACACCGTATAATTCACCCCTCCACTTT.